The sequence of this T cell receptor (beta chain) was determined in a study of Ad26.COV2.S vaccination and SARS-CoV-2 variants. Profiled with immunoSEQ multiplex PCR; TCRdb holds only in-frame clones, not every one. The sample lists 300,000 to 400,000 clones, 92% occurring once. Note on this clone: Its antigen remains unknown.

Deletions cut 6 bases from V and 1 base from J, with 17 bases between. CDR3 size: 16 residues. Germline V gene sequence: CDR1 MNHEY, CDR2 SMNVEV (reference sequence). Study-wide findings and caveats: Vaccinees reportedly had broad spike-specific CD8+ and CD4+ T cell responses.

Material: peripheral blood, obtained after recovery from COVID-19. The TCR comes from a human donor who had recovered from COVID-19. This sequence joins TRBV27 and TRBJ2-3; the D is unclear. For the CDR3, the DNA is TGTGCCAGCAGAAGCCGGGCCCAGCTGGGCACAGATACGCAGTATTTT. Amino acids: CASRSRAQLGTDTQYF.